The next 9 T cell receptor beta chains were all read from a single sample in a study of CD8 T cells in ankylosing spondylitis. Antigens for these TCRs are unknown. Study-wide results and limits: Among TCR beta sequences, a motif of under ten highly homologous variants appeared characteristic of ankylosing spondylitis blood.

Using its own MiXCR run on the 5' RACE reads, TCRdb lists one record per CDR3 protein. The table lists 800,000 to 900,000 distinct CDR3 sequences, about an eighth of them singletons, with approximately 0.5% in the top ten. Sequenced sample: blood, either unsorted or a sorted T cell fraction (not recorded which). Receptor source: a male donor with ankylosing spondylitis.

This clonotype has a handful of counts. The CDR3 coding sequence is TGTGCCAGCAAGGGACAGACCACCGGGGAGCTGTTTTTT. Translating it yields CASKGQTTGELFF. The chain joins TRBV6-2 or TRBV6-3 to TRBJ2-2, with 7 bases aligning to TRBD1. The germline gives CDR1 MNHEY, CDR2 SVGEGT. The CDR3 loop spans 13 amino acids. V lost 7 bases and J lost 4; bases outside the gene matches: 3.

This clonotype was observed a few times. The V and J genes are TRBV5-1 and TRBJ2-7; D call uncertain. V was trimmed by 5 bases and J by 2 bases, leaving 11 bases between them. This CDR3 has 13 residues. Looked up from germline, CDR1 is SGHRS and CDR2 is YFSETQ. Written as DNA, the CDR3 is TGCGCCAGCAGGGCCCCGGAGACCTACGAGCAGTACTTC. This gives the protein CASRAPETYEQYF. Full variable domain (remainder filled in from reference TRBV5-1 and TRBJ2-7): KAGVTQTPRYLIKTRGQQVTLSCSPISGHRSVSWYQQTPGQGLQFLFEYFSETQRNKGNFPGRFSGRQFSNSRSEMNVSTLELGDSALYLCASRAPETYEQYFGPGTRLTVT.

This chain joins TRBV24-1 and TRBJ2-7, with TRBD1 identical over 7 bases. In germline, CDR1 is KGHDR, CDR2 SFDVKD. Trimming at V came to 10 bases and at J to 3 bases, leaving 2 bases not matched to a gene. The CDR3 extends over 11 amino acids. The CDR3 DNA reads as TGTGCCACTGGGGACAGCTACGAGCAGTACTTC. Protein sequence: CATGDSYEQYF.

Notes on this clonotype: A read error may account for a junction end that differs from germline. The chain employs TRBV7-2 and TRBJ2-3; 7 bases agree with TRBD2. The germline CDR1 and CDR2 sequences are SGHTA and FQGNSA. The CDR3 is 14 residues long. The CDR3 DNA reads TGTGCCAGCAGCTGGGGTTCGGGGGGAGATTCGCAGTATTTT. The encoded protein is CASSWGSGGDSQYF.

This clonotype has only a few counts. The CDR3 nucleotides are TGCAGTGCTAGTAATCCGGGCGCAACTAATGAAAAACTGTTTTTT. The encoded protein is CSASNPGATNEKLFF. The chain joins TRBV20-1 to TRBJ1-4, with no clear D. V dropped 3 bases and J dropped 0 bases, with 11 bases sitting between them. The CDR3 sequence is 15 residues long. CDR1 DFQATT and CDR2 SNEGSKA come from the germline V gene (reference sequence).

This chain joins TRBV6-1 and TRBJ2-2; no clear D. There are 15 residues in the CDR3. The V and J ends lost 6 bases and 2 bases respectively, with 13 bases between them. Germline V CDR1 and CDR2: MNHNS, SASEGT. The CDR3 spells CASSPSDVNTGELFF. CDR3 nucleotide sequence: TGTGCCAGCAGCCCCAGCGACGTAAACACCGGGGAGCTGTTTTTT.

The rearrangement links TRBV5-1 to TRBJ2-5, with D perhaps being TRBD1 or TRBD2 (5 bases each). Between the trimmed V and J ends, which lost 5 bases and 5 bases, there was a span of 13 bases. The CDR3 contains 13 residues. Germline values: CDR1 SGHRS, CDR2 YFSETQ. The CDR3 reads CASRGDPSETQYF. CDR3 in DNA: TGCGCCAGCAGGGGGGATCCATCGGAGACCCAGTACTTC.

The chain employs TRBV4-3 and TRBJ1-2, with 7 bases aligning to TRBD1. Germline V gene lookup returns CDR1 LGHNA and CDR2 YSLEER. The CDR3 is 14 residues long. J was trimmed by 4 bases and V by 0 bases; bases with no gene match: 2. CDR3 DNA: TGCGCCAGCAGCCAAGAAAGGGACAGCTATGGCTACACCTTC. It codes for CASSQERDSYGYTF.

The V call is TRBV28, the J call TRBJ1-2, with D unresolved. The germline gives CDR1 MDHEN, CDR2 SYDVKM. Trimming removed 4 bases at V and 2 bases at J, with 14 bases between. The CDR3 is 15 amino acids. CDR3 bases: TGTGCCAGCAGTTATGGAGGATTTCAGAACTATGGCTACACCTTC. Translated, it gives CASSYGGFQNYGYTF.